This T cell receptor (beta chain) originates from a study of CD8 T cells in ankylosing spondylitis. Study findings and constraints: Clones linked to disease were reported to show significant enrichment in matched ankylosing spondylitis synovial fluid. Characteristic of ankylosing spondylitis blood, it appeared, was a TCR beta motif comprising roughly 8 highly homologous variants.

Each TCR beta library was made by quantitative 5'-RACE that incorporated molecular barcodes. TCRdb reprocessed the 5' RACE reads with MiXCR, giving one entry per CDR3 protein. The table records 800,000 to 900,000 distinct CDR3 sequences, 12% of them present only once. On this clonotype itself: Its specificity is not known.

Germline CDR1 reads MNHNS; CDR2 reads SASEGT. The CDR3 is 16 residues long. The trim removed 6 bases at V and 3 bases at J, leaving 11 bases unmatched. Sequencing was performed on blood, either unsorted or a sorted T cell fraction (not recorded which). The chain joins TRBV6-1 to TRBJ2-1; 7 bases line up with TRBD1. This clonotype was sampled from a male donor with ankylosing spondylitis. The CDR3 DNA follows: TGTGCCAGCAGGTCCGGGACAGCGGCTTTCTACAATGAGCAGTTCTTC. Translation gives CASRSGTAAFYNEQFF.